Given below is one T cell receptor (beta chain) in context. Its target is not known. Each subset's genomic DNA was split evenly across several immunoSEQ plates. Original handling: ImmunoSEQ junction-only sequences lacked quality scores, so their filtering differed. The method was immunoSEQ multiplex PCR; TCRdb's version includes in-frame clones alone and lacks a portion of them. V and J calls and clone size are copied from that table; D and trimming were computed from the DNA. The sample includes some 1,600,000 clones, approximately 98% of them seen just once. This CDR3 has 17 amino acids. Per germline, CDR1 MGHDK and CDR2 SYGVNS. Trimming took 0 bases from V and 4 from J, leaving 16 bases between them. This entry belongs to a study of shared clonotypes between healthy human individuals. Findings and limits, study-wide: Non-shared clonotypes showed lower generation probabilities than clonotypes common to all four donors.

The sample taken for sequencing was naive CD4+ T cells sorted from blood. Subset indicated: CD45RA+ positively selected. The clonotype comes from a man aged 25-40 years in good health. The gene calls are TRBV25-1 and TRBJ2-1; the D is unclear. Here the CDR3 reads CASSEYRATRYYNEQFF. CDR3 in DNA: TGTGCCAGCAGTGAATATCGGGCCACCCGCTATTACAATGAGCAGTTCTTC. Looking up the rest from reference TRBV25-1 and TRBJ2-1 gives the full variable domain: EADIYQTPRYLVIGTGKKITLECSQTMGHDKMYWYQQDPGMELHLIHYSYGVNSTEKGDLSSESTVSRIRTEHFPLTLESARPSHTSQYLCASSEYRATRYYNEQFFGPGTRLTVL.